This T cell receptor (beta chain) was captured by sequencing in a study of identical twins listed by TCRdb under 2016. In the study overall: To test whether fetal clonotypes persist, this study deep-sequenced TCR alpha and beta repertoires from monozygotic twins, from unrelated adults of various ages, and from cord blood. Replicate twin experiments were performed at different times using different library preparation protocols to rule out contamination. What the research found in general, with its limitations: Because the same donors could not be followed over many years, the conclusions relied on cross-sectional statistical analysis. The excess sharing between twins in beta out-of-frame sequences was weaker because fewer shared sequences reduced the signal-to-noise ratio. Zero-insertion analyses could be partly confounded by invariant T cells such as MAIT and iNKT, although diverse VJ usage argued against such confounding for most clonotypes. Recombination models systematically underestimated out-of-frame TCR alpha sharing in monozygotic twins but agreed with sharing between unrelated individuals. Compared with coincidental sharing between unrelated individuals, out-of-frame TCR alpha sequences shared between twins had an excess of sequences with low generation probability. Abundant cord blood beta clonotypes carried fewer insertions; young adult naive repertoires showed a weaker similar trend, while memory repertoires showed none.

Only healthy Caucasian donors were included. The twin cohort consisted of three pairs of female monozygotic twins, all aged about 18 to 30 years. Miltenyi CD45RO+ enrichment and human naive T-cell isolation kits were used to isolate memory (CD45RO+) and naive T cells from PBMC. Libraries came from 5' RACE. The instrument given in TCRdb is Illumina HiSeq 2000. Template switching introduced a universal primer binding site; the final cDNA contained a unique molecular identifier, enabling accurate counting of TCR cDNA molecules. Specific primers in the conserved constant-segment region were used to synthesize first-strand cDNA for TCR alpha and beta chains. To control for contamination, every cDNA library carried two barcodes: a SMART-Mk sample barcode plus Illumina barcodes. TruSeq adapter sequences, together with Illumina sample barcodes, were added in two successive PCR steps. The Illumina HiSeq platform was used with custom primers to sequence TCR alpha and beta cDNA libraries. The source study handled its data this way. Raw reads were processed with MiGEC to extract unique molecular identifiers, and MiXCR was used to determine CDR3 positions. Recombination models were inferred per individual with the repgenHMM and IGoR tools using an EM algorithm. Shared clonotypes were analyzed with the tcR package in R, and sharing was normalized by the product of cloneset sizes. Out-of-frame nonproductive sequences were analyzed to study raw recombination free of thymic and clonal selection effects. TCRdb's own reprocessing of the public reads used fastp at Q25 and MiXCR and kept productive beta chains. Merged by CDR3 protein, the rows form single entries marked with the most common genes and DNA. The V and J calls were determined by TCRdb, not by the authors. A total of hundreds of thousands of distinct CDR3 sequences appear in this sample, approximately 8% of them only once. Of the sample, 2.1% is held by the ten largest clones.

The table lists this clonotype with a few counts. Its antigen specificity is not known. Per-nucleotide qualities are absent, and no much larger clonotype sits a single base away. V is cut by 5 bases and J by 6 bases, and the space between the germline ends is 16 bases. The cysteine opens and the phenylalanine closes a CDR3 of 14 amino acids. Left in the record is the CDR3 DNA by itself, 42 bases read in frame from the first base. CDR1 and CDR2, looked up from the germline V gene, are SGHDN and FVKESK. These data were likewise used in another study, on yellow fever vaccine responses in identical twins. Drawing on the second study: The authors reported that the T cell response to vaccination in identical twins appeared partly convergent and partly personalized. In the study, vaccine-responding T cell clones were precisely tracked in identical twins.

The V and J segments used are TRBV14 and TRBJ2-5, and the D gene may be TRBD2, 7 bases matching. Sequenced input: memory (CD45RO+) T cells sorted from blood. The cell subset or site label, read with the paper, signifies: CD45RO+ enriched T cells. This receptor was taken from a woman under 30 in good health. The CDR3: CASSARGRGKTQYF. The DNA sequence follows: TGTGCCAGCAGCGCGCGGGGGCGGGGGAAGACCCAGTACTTC.